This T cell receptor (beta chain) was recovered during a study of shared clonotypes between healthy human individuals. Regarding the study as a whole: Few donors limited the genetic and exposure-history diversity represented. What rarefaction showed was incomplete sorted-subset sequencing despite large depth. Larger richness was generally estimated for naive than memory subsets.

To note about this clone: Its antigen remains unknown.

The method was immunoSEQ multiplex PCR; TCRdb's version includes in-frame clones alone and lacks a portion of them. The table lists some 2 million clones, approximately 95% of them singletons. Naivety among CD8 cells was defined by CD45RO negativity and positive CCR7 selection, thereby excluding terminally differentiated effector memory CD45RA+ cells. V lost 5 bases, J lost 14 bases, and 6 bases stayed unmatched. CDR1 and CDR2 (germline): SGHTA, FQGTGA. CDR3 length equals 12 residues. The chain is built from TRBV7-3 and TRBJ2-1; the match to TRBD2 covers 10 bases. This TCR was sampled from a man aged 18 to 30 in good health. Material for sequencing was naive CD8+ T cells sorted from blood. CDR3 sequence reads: CASSPIAGGEFF. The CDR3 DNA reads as TGTGCCAGCAGCCCCATAGCGGGGGGTGAGTTCTTC.